This T cell receptor beta chain was identified in a study of OX40 agonist ivuxolimab in advanced cancers. Sampling of blood occurred at baseline, cycle 4 day 1, and cycle 7 day 1. V was clipped by 4 bases and J by 3 bases, with 7 bases between them. Germline V lookup: CDR1 MDHEN, CDR2 SYDVKM. This CDR3 contains 12 residues. This clone has just one count. The assay was immunoSEQ multiplex PCR, and TCRdb's table has in-frame clones only and misses some. Here the sample spans about 150,000 clones, 90% to 95% being singletons. The source was CD4+ or CD8+ T cells sorted from blood, collected in a trial of the OX40 agonist ivuxolimab. The sequence derives from an adult with an advanced solid tumor such as melanoma, head and neck, liver or kidney cancer. This sequence joins TRBV28 and TRBJ2-7; D is unresolved. As DNA, the CDR3 is TGTGCCAGCAGTTCCGGGCGCTACGAGCAGTACTTC. Its protein product is CASSSGRYEQYF.